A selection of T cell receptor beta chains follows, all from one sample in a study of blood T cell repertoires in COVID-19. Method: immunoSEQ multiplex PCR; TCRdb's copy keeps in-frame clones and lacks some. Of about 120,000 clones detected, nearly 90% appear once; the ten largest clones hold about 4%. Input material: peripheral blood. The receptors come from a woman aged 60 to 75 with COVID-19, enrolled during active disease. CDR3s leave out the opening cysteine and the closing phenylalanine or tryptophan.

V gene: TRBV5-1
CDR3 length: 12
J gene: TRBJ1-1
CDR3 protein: ASSPFGGGTEAF

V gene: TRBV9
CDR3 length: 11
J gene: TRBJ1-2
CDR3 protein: ASSVEGASGYT

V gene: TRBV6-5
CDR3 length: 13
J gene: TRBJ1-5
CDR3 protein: ASRDRGGSNQPQH

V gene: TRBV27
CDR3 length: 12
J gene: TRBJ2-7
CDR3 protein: ASSPGRSAYEQY

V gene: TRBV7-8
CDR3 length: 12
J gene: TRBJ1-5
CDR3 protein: ASSSQPIDSPQH

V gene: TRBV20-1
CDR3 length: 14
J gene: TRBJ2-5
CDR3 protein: SASTLAGGHQETQY

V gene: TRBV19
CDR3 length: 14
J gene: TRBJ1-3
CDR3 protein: ASSRPGQVSGNTIY

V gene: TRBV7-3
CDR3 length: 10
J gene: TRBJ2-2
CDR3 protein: ASSLNTGELF

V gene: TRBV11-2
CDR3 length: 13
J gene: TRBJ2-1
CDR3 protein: ASSLDRGKYNEQF

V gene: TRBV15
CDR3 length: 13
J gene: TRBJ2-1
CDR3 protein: ATSITSGGLNEQF

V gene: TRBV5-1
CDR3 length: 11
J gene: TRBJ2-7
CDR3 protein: ASSLGGTSEQY

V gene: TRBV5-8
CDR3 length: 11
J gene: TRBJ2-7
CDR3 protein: ASSLTPTYEQY

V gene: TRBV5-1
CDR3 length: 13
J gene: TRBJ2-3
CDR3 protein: ASSLAGQGVDTQY

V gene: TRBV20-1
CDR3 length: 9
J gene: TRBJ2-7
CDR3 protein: SASGEDEQY

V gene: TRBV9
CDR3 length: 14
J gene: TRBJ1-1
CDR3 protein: ASGPGKGSVDTEAF

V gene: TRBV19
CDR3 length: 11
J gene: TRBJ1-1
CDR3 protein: ATEDRGNTEAF

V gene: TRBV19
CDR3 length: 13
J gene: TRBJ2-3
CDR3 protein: ASSPDRASTDTQY

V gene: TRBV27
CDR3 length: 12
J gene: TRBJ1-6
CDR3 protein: ASSTWGRDSPLH

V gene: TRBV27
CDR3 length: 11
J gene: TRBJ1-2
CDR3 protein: ASSLRQGYGYT

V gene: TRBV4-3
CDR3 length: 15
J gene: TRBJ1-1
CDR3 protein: ASSQDLPGPYGTEAF

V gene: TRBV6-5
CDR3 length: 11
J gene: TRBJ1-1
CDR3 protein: ASTPGENTEAF

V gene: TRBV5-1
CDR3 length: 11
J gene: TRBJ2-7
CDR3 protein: ASKQEITTEQY

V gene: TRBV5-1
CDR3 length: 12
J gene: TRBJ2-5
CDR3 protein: ASTPSGGRETQY

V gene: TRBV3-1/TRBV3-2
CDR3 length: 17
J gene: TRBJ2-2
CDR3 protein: ASSQFSGGAGSNTGELF

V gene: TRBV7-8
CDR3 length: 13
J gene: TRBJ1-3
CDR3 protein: ASSLAGRVGDTIY

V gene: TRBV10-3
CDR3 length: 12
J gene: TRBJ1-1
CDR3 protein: AISGQGMNTEAF

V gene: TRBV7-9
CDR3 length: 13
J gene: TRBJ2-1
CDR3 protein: ASSLLAVSYNEQF

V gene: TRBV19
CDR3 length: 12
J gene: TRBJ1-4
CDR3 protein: ASSRAGSNEKLF

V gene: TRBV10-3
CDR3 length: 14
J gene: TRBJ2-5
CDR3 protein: AISESWDRGKETQY

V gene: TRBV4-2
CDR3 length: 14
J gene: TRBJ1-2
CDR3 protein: ASSQDYGTGVYGYT

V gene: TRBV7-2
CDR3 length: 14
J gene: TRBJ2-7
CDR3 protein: ASSIRLAGASYEQY

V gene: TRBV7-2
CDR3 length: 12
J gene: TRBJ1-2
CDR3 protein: ASRPGQGGGGYT

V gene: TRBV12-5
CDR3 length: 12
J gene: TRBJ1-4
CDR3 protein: ASGSGTGGEKLF

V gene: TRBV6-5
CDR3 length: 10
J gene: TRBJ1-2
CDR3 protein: ASRGQVEGYT

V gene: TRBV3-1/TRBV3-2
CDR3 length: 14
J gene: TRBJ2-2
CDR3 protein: ASSRDRRGNTGELF

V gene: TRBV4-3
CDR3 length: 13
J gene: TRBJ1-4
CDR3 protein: ASSPRDRAGEKLF

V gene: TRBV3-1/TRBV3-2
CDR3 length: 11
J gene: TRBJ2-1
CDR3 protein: ASSHNLANEQF

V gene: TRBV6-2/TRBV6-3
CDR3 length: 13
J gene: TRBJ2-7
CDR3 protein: ASSYGLGSSYEQY

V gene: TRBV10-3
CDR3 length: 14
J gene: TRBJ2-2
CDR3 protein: AISEPRQGNTGELF

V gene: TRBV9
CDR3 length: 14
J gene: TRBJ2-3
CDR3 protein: ASSAWRDRNTDTQY

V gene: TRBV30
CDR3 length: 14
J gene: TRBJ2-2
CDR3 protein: AWSVPQGSTAGELF

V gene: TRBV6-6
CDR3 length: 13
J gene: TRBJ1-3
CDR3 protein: ASCGWVSSGNTIY

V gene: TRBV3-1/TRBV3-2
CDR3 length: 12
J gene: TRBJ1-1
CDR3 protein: ASSLTSGATEAF

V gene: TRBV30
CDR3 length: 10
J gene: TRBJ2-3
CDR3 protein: AWSTIVEVQY

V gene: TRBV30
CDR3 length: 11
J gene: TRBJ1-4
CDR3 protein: AWRLQGGEKLF

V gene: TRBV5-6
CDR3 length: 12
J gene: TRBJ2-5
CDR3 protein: ASSLGGGLETQY